This T cell receptor (beta chain) was documented in a study of T cells in Graves' hyperthyroidism and ophthalmopathy (dated by TCRdb to between 2018 and 2020). As for the study more broadly: Peripheral blood was sampled at the time of initial diagnosis, prior to any treatment. To identify distinguishing TCR V-J signatures, a discovery cohort of about a hundred patients was used, comprising fewer than 45 with Graves' ophthalmopathy and some 60 with stable Graves' hyperthyroidism. Whether ophthalmopathy could be predicted prospectively was tested in an independent validation cohort made up of under 20 hyperthyroidism patients plus 17 patients who later progressed to ophthalmopathy. The 100 discovery patients were randomly divided into training and test sets at a 7:3 ratio. In roughly six Graves' hyperthyroidism patients, the study also compared T-cell repertoires from thyroid tissue with T-cell repertoires from blood. Once sampling was done, hyperthyroidism patients were given methimazole at a starting dose of 30 mg daily, whereas ophthalmopathy patients were given high-dose intravenous methylprednisolone. According to the paper, TCR Vbeta CDR3 sequencing was carried out on approximately 140 peripheral blood samples, which came from around 43 ophthalmopathy, around 74 hyperthyroidism and about 17 progressor patients. What the work shows at the level of the full study, not this receptor alone: Blood samples also contained most of the expanded thyroid clonotypes (frequency above 0.001), which suggests that blood repertoires may reflect thyroid immune responses. In validation, the model predicted progression to ophthalmopathy a median of about 6 months before onset, with approximately 71% sensitivity and roughly 77% specificity. In cross-validation, a model built on a 13 V-J signature told ophthalmopathy apart from stable hyperthyroidism with over 85% sensitivity and roughly 82% specificity, and in testing the same model reached 80%/75%. No statistical method was used to set the sample size in advance, and investigators knew the group allocation.

There are many counts of this clonotype. It lacks a known antigen. Base qualities were left out, and no much larger clone turns up one base away. A patient counted as having stable Graves' hyperthyroidism if no progression to ophthalmopathy occurred over 18 months of follow-up. Hyperthyroidism patients were aged 18 to 65 years and newly diagnosed, with disease duration of less than 2 months. Patients with uncontrolled infections, other autoimmune diseases, pregnancy or lactation were excluded. Clinical symptoms, serum thyroxine and TRAb, thyroid ultrasound, and orbital computed tomography formed the basis for the diagnoses. PBMCs were separated from 8 to 10 ml of fresh peripheral blood using Ficoll-Paque density gradient centrifugation. Total RNA was extracted using Trizol reagent, and RNA quality was assessed on an Agilent 2100 Bioanalyzer. TCR beta CDR3 regions were amplified from RNA transcripts. The TCR CDR3 was subjected to a first round of RT-PCR using the HTBI primer set and the Qiagen OneStep RT-PCR kit. Libraries were constructed in a second round of multiplex PCR, after which size selection and purification were performed. Libraries were sequenced paired-end with 100 bp reads on an Illumina HiSeq2000. In the authors' own workflow: SOAPnuke was used to process the raw data, with reads discarded if the reads contained adapters or uncalled bases, had a mean Phred below 15, or lacked an exact constant-primer or identifier match. COPE v1.2.5 was used to merge the high-quality paired reads, and each unique nucleotide sequence was defined as a clonotype. MiTCR v1.1 was used to align the clonotypes against IMGT TRBV, TRBD and TRBJ reference segments. Only V-J combinations with frequency above 0.0001, covering 99% to 99.2% of repertoires, were analysed. A TCS score was defined as the ratio of F50 (clonal expansion) to E x V (chaos), with BLOSUM62-based TCRdist applied between CDR3 peptides within each V-J. Welch's t-statistics and random forest reduced 514 V-J features to 13, which were used in a naive Bayes classifier (R e1071). TCRdb reworked the public reads: Q25 trimming with fastp, MiXCR clone assembly, productive beta chains retained. All rows with the same CDR3 protein become a single entry with the most common DNA and genes. Clone size and V and J calls follow TCRdb, not the original study. Recorded for this sample are about 700,000 distinct CDR3 sequences; 14% of them occurred a single time. The ten largest make up roughly 10% of the sample.

This sequence originates from a woman under 30 with Graves' hyperthyroidism. The sequenced sample was blood.

The CDR3 in this case is CASIGALTTGTSGFGELFF. The DNA reads TGTGCCAGCATTGGGGCTCTAACCACCGGGACTAGTGGATTTGGGGAGCTGTTTTTT. This chain joins TRBV6-1 to TRBJ2-2, with 8 middle bases fitting TRBD2. From the cysteine up to the phenylalanine, the CDR3 has a length of 19 residues. Solely the CDR3 DNA is kept, with 57 bases framed from the first base. After removal of 7 bases from V and 8 bases from J, the junction retains 24 bases not matched to a gene. Per the germline V gene, MNHNS is the CDR1 and SASEGT is the CDR2.